This T cell receptor (beta chain) is drawn from a study of blood T cells in healthy people across ages. About the research overall: Template switching captured about one barcoded beta molecule per two T cells. Whole-study findings and limits: In these data, TCR beta diversity tracked strongly with naive T cell percentage. Since the PBMCs were unsorted, naive and antigen-experienced cells could not be conclusively compared.

PCR was performed a second time for about 6 to 11 cycles using a sample-barcoded 5' primer and a J-beta primer mix. Sequencing of every sample gave 2.5 million or more CDR3-containing paired-end reads. TCRdb recomputed calls from the 5' RACE reads with MiXCR, one row per CDR3 protein. The profile shows over 1,200,000 distinct CDR3 sequences, 59% of them singletons. On this clonotype: What it recognizes is unknown.

Germline-derived CDR1 and CDR2 are LGHNA and YNFKEQ. J was trimmed by 0 bases and V by 2 bases; bases with no gene match: 6. The CDR3 totals 16 residues. This TCR was recovered from a man between 18 and 29 years old in good health. Sequenced: blood. V usage is TRBV4-2 and J usage is TRBJ1-2, with TRBD1 matching over 7 bases. CDR3 in amino acids: CASSQSDRASNYGYTF. CDR3 nucleotide sequence: TGTGCCAGCAGCCAATCCGACAGGGCCTCTAACTATGGCTACACCTTC.